This is a list of T cell receptor beta chains from one sample in a study of STAT5B mutations in CD4+ large granular lymphocyte leukemia. Produced via immunoSEQ multiplex PCR; TCRdb's table is partial and in-frame only. Of roughly 48,000 clones in the sample, roughly 70% were seen once. The sequenced sample consisted of CD4+ T cells from blood buffy coats. The receptors originated from a human donor in good health. The CDR3 runs from the conserved cysteine through the conserved F or W.

v_call: TRBV30; j_call: TRBJ2-7; cdr3_aa: CASRPGASLLYEQYF
v_call: TRBV7-7; j_call: TRBJ2-3; cdr3_aa: CASSLLSSGGDTQYF
v_call: TRBV18; j_call: TRBJ2-1; cdr3_aa: CASSLSRDGGEQFF
v_call: TRBV7-6; j_call: TRBJ1-4; cdr3_aa: CASSLAGREKLFF
v_call: TRBV2; j_call: TRBJ1-4; cdr3_aa: CASSERTAEKLFF
v_call: TRBV19; j_call: TRBJ2-5; cdr3_aa: CASSPGTARWETQYF
v_call: TRBV30; j_call: TRBJ1-6; cdr3_aa: CAWNAGQENSPLHF
v_call: TRBV29-1; j_call: TRBJ2-3; cdr3_aa: CSVGDVSGGALGDTQYF
v_call: TRBV7-9; j_call: TRBJ2-7; cdr3_aa: CASSLAWGAGYEQYF
v_call: TRBV30; j_call: TRBJ1-1; cdr3_aa: CAWSLETMNTEAFF
v_call: TRBV25-1; j_call: TRBJ1-2; cdr3_aa: CASPPPHPRASYGYTF
v_call: TRBV28; j_call: TRBJ1-5; cdr3_aa: CASIKGTSNQPQHF
v_call: TRBV7-9; j_call: TRBJ2-3; cdr3_aa: CASSLEGLDTQYF
v_call: TRBV7-2; j_call: TRBJ2-5; cdr3_aa: CASSRGLAGASFQETQYF
v_call: TRBV27; j_call: TRBJ1-5; cdr3_aa: CASSLNGQAYQPQHF
v_call: TRBV5-4; j_call: TRBJ2-5; cdr3_aa: CASSFSGGASETQYF
v_call: TRBV7-9; j_call: TRBJ2-5; cdr3_aa: CASSPLRFGGTQETQYF
v_call: TRBV7-9; j_call: TRBJ2-2; cdr3_aa: CASSFSGGNSGELFF
v_call: TRBV7-2; j_call: TRBJ2-3; cdr3_aa: CASSPQQLDTQYF
v_call: TRBV19; j_call: TRBJ1-5; cdr3_aa: CASSITGDRENQPQHF
v_call: TRBV30; j_call: TRBJ1-2; cdr3_aa: CAWSDRGNYGYTF
v_call: TRBV6-1; j_call: TRBJ2-5; cdr3_aa: CASRDGQQETQYF
v_call: TRBV2; j_call: TRBJ2-7; cdr3_aa: CASSEAREIFLSYEQYF
v_call: TRBV5-1; j_call: TRBJ1-2; cdr3_aa: CASSLDGNGYTF
v_call: TRBV28; j_call: TRBJ1-2; cdr3_aa: CASRPDRGHGYTF
v_call: TRBV18; j_call: TRBJ2-7; cdr3_aa: CASSADRGVVYEQYF
v_call: TRBV6-5; j_call: TRBJ1-2; cdr3_aa: CASSYRGDSGYGYTF
v_call: TRBV14; j_call: TRBJ2-2; cdr3_aa: CASSQGVNTGELFF
v_call: TRBV18; j_call: TRBJ2-7; cdr3_aa: CASSRAGQGVNYEQYF
v_call: TRBV7-8; j_call: TRBJ1-3; cdr3_aa: CASSLHSSGNTIYF
v_call: TRBV6-5; j_call: TRBJ1-1; cdr3_aa: CASRPPAGGIEAFF